What follows are 11 T cell receptor beta chains derived from one specimen sequenced in a study of T cell responses to AZD1222 COVID-19 vaccine. The assay was immunoSEQ multiplex PCR, and TCRdb's table has in-frame clones only and misses some. Here the sample spans fewer than 120,000 clones, about four fifths being singletons. The sequencing here drew on peripheral blood, taken on day 0 of AZD1222 vaccination. Source of these receptors: an adult in good health.

This rearrangement joins TRBV9 to TRBJ2-7; the match to TRBD2 covers 9 bases. The CDR3 spans 16 residues. J was trimmed by 6 bases and V by 0 bases; bases with no gene match: 10. CDR1 and CDR2 (germline): SGDLS, YYNGEE. The CDR3 protein is CASSVAGTSGPLEQYF. The CDR3 DNA is TGTGCCAGCAGCGTAGCTGGTACTAGCGGGCCCCTCGAGCAGTACTTC.

V gene TRBV19 combines with J gene TRBJ2-7; maybe TRBD2 (6 bases). The germline CDR1 and CDR2 sequences are LNHDA and SQIVND (reference sequence). V dropped 7 bases and J dropped 4 bases, with 23 bases sitting between them. CDR3 length: 16 residues. CDR3 residues: CASTSVGAAGRYEQYF. The DNA of the CDR3 is TGTGCCAGTACATCTGTCGGAGCCGCGGGAAGGTACGAGCAGTACTTC.

This chain joins TRBV28 and TRBJ1-1; D gene uncertain. CDR3 length: 15 residues. CDR1 is MDHEN and CDR2 is SYDVKM in the germline V gene. V was trimmed by 6 bases and J by 5 bases, leaving 19 bases between them. DNA of the CDR3: TGTGCCAGCAGACCGTCCGGCCCCCCAAGAACTGAAGCTTTCTTT. It yields the protein CASRPSGPPRTEAFF. Using reference TRBV28 and TRBJ1-1 for the parts outside the CDR3, the full variable domain is DVKVTQSSRYLVKRTGEKVFLECVQDMDHENMFWYRQDPGLGLRLIYFSYDVKMKEKGDIPEGYSVSREKKERFSLILESASTNQTSMYLCASRPSGPPRTEAFFGQGTRLTVV.

The gene calls are TRBV12-3 or TRBV12-4 and TRBJ2-4; D remains ambiguous. The CDR3 extends over 11 amino acids. Trimming pared 8 bases from V and 8 bases from J, leaving 10 bases between. CDR3 nucleotide sequence: TGTGCCAGCCAGGTAGGGCACATTCAGTACTTC. It codes for CASQVGHIQYF.

The chain recombines TRBV9 with TRBJ2-1, with D maybe TRBD2 (6 bases). The ends were cut back, 0 bases at V and 0 bases at J, with 10 bases in the middle. The CDR3 is made up of 16 amino acids. CDR1 SGDLS and CDR2 YYNGEE come from the germline V gene. CDR3 loop: CASSVVGGVSYNEQFF. CDR3 nucleotides: TGTGCCAGCAGCGTAGTAGGCGGGGTCTCCTACAATGAGCAGTTCTTC.

The chain couples TRBV3-1 (or the pseudogene TRBV3-2) to TRBJ1-2; TRBD1 matches 10 bases. The CDR3 is 15 amino acids. Germline V gene data show CDR1 as LGHDT and CDR2 as YNNKEL (reference sequence). Trimming took 1 base from V and 7 from J; bases not matched to a gene: 6. CDR3 nucleotides: TGTGCCAGCAGCCAAGTATCGGGACAGGGGTTTGGCTACACCTTC. It codes for CASSQVSGQGFGYTF.

A few counts support this clone. The chain couples TRBV20-1 to TRBJ2-7; no definite D call. The germline V and J ends were trimmed by 2 bases and 3 bases, with 5 bases remaining between them. This CDR3 spans 11 amino acids. Germline V gives CDR1 DFQATT, CDR2 SNEGSKA (reference sequence). This CDR3 reads CSARNSYEQYF. CDR3 in DNA: TGCAGTGCTAGAAACAGCTACGAGCAGTACTTC.

The chain has TRBV2 and TRBJ1-5; 9 bases map to TRBD1. From germline, CDR1 is SNHLY and CDR2 FYNNEI. The CDR3 loop spans 15 amino acids. With V trimmed by 5 bases and J by 4 bases, 6 bases remained unmatched. CDR3 amino acids: CASSRQGEGNQPQHF. In nucleotides, the CDR3 is TGTGCCAGCAGTAGACAGGGGGAGGGGAATCAGCCCCAGCATTTT.

This rearrangement joins TRBV5-1 to TRBJ1-5; no clear D gene. The V gene's germline CDR1 is SGHRS and CDR2 YFSETQ. The length of the CDR3 is 17 residues. Trimming removed 4 bases from V and 0 bases from J, with 17 bases in between. CDR3 in DNA: TGCGCCAGCAGCCCGTTCCCGCAGATAAATAGCAATCAGCCCCAGCATTTT. It specifies CASSPFPQINSNQPQHF. The variable domain in full, completed from reference TRBV5-1 and TRBJ1-5, reads KAGVTQTPRYLIKTRGQQVTLSCSPISGHRSVSWYQQTPGQGLQFLFEYFSETQRNKGNFPGRFSGRQFSNSRSEMNVSTLELGDSALYLCASSPFPQINSNQPQHFGDGTRLSIL.

V is TRBV7-8 and J is TRBJ1-3; no clear D. CDR1 and CDR2 (germline): SGHVS, FQNEAQ. The CDR3 runs to 15 residues. Trimming stripped 1 base from V and 0 bases from J, with 7 bases between. The CDR3 DNA sequence: TGTGCCAGCAGCTTAGGGTCGGACTCTGGAAACACCATATATTTT. Its translation is CASSLGSDSGNTIYF.

The V and J genes are TRBV3-1 (or the pseudogene TRBV3-2) and TRBJ2-1, with a possible D match to TRBD1 (7 bases). The V end was cut by 0 bases, the J end by 4 bases, with 13 bases between. The CDR3 is 16 amino acids. Germline values: CDR1 LGHDT, CDR2 YNNKEL (reference sequence). The CDR3 loop is CASSQDGGGKYNEQFF. CDR3 bases: TGTGCCAGCAGCCAAGATGGAGGGGGCAAGTACAATGAGCAGTTCTTC.